The sequence of this T cell receptor (beta chain) was determined in a study of glioma-infiltrating T cells after dendritic cell vaccination. Time point in this sample: after dendritic cell vaccination, including at tumor progression/relapse. Generated by immunoSEQ multiplex PCR, the TCRdb table keeps only in-frame clones and is missing some. This table holds 90,000 to 95,000 clones, about 81% found once. V was cut by 2 bases and J by 5 bases, with 10 bases left in between. From germline, CDR1 is KGHSH and CDR2 LQKENI. The CDR3 runs 14 residues. The gene calls are TRBV18 and TRBJ2-1, with D tentatively TRBD1 (5 bases). This sequence was found in a human donor with glioblastoma. Sample: blood, taken after dendritic cell vaccination. The CDR3 spells CASSPNFRDNEQFF. As DNA, the CDR3 is TGTGCCAGCTCACCAAATTTCAGGGACAATGAGCAGTTCTTC. Full variable domain (rest looked up from reference TRBV18 and TRBJ2-1): NAGVMQNPRHLVRRRGQEARLRCSPMKGHSHVYWYRQLPEEGLKFMVYLQKENIIDESGMPKERFSAEFPKEGPSILRIQQVVRGDSAAYFCASSPNFRDNEQFFGPGTRLTVL.